This TCR beta chain appears in the sequencing data of a study of blood T cell repertoires in COVID-19. Study as a whole: COVID-19 samples, acute and convalescent, were from the United States, Italy and Spain. Sources were T cells, B-cell-depleted T cells, or PBMCs; the material itself was cDNA or gDNA.

The CDR3 runs to 16 residues. Trimming removed 6 bases from V and 6 bases from J, with 21 bases in between. Germline V gene sequence: CDR1 SGHTA, CDR2 FQGNSA. Authors' processing steps: Estimation of nucleated cell counts was performed using reference gene primer amplification. Sequencing used immunoSEQ multiplex PCR; TCRdb keeps in-frame clones, though not all of them. For V, J and clone size, that table is used; D and trimming come from the DNA. This table has 190,000 or so clones, approximately 89% appearing once. The sequencing sample was made of peripheral blood. The V gene is TRBV7-2, the J gene TRBJ2-1, with a possible D match to TRBD2 (6 bases). The receptor's source is a woman aged 30 to 39 with acute or convalescent COVID-19. CDR3 loop: CASRSRDSSTINEQFF. CDR3 coding DNA: TGTGCCAGCAGGTCGAGGGACTCCTCAACGATCAATGAGCAGTTCTTC.